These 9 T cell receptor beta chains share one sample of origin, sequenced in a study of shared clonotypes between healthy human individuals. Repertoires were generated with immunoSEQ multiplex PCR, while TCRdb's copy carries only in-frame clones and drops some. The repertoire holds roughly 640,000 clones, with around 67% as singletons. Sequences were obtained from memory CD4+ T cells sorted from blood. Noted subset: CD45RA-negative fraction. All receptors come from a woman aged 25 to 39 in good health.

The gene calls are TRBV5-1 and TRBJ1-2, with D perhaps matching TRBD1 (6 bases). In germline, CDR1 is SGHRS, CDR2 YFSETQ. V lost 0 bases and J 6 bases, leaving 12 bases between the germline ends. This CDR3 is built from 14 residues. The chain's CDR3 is CASSLVVDSNGYTF. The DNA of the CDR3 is TGCGCCAGCAGCTTGGTTGTGGACAGTAATGGCTACACCTTC.

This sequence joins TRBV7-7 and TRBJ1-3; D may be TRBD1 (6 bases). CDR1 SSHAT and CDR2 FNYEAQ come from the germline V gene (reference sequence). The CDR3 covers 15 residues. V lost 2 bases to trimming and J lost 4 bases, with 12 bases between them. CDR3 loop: CASSLRAGDGNTIYF. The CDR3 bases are TGTGCCAGCAGCTTAAGAGCAGGGGACGGAAACACCATATATTTT.

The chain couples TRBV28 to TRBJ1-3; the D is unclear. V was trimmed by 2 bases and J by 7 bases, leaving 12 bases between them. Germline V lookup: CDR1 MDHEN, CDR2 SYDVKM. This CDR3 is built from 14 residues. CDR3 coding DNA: TGTGCCAGCAGTTTAATCGGCAGCTCGAACACCATATATTTT. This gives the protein CASSLIGSSNTIYF.

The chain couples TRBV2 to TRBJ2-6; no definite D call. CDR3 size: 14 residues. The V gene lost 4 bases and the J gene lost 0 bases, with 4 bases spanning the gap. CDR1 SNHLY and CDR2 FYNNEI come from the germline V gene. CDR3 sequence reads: CASSGHSGANVLTF. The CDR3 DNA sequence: TGTGCCAGCAGTGGGCACTCTGGGGCCAACGTCCTGACTTTC.

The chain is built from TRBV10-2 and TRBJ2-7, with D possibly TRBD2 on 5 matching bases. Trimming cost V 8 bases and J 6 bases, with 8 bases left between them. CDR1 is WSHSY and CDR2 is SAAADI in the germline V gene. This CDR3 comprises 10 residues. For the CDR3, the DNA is TGCGCCAGCCGGGGTAGCGAGCAGTACTTC. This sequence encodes CASRGSEQYF.

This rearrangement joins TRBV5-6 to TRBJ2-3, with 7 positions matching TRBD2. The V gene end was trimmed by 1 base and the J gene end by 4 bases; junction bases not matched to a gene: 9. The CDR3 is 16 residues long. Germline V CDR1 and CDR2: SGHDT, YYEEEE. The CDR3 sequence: CASSLRDYPTSDTQYF. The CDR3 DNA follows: TGTGCCAGCAGCTTGAGGGACTACCCGACCTCAGATACGCAGTATTTT.

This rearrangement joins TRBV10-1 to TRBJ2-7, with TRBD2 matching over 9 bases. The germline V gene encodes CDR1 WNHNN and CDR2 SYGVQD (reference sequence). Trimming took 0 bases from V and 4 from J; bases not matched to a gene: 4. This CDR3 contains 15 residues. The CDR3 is CASSESSGSLYEQYF. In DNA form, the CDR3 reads TGCGCCAGCAGTGAGTCTAGCGGGAGCTTGTACGAGCAGTACTTC.

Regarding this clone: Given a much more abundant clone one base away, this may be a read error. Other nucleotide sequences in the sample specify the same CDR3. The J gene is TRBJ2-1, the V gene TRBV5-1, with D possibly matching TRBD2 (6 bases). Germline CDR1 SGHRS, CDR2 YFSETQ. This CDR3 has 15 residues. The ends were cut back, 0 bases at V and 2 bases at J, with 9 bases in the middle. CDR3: CASSLASAAYNEQFF. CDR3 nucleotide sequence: TGCGCCAGCAGCTTGGCTAGCGCGGCCTACAATGAGCAGTTCTTC.

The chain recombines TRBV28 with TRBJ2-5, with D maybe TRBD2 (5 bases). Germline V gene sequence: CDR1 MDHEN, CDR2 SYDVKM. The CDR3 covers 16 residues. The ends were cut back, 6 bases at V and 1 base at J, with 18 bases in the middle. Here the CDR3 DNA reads TGTGCCAGCAGACCCTCTATCAAGCGGACCCAAGAGACCCAGTACTTC. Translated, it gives CASRPSIKRTQETQYF.